This record covers a single T cell receptor beta chain. What this receptor recognizes is not known. Per-base quality was not reported, and no clone a single base away is much larger than it. Libraries were prepared through the immunoSEQ multiplex PCR assay. The multiplex PCR relied on a mix of 60 forward primers for TCR Vbeta segments and 13 reverse primers for TCR Jbeta segments. A multiplex PCR assay on genomic DNA amplified the CDR3 region of rearranged TCR beta genes. The amplified TCR beta libraries were sequenced on the Illumina HiSeq System as 87-base-pair reads. As for the original processing: A later analysis tallied tens of millions of unique TCR beta chains across the 640 or so repertoires, and approximately 12 million of those chains were shared by two or more donors. Raw reads were error-corrected and collapsed into unique sequences with a nearest-neighbor algorithm that merged closely related sequences to remove PCR and sequencing errors. To assign V, D and J gene segments, CDR3 sequences were aligned to IMGT reference sequences. Each retained sequence needed at least a six-nucleotide match to both a V gene segment and a J gene segment. Rearrangements were called productive when the CDR3 lacked stop codons and stayed in frame with V and J; all others were non-productive. CDR3 was defined according to IMGT convention as the region running from the second conserved V-encoded cysteine to the conserved J-encoded phenylalanine. The earlier analysis of some 580 of the donors excluded any sequence lacking an unambiguous match to a single V gene segment. An earlier analysis of several hundred of the donors called V segments functional above 56.7% productive rearrangements and segregating when the between-donor standard deviation exceeded 5%. A statistical classification framework was built for diagnosing cytomegalovirus status from the catalog of TCR beta chain sequences. V and J gene assignment, in a later analysis, came from comparing TCR nucleotide sequences with IMGT/GENE-DB human TR gene sequences. The TCRdist pipeline was used in a later analysis to assign CDR3 sequences and most-parsimonious VDJ recombination scenarios. In a later analysis, each TCR beta chain was defined by its CDR3 amino acid sequence together with its V-gene family, and reads lacking a unique V-gene family were excluded. To address suspected cross-contamination and a sequencing artifact, a later analysis removed 450 to 700 highly shared, low-generation-probability nucleotide sequences. In a later analysis, a clonal expansion index was calculated for each public chain from normalized within-repertoire ranks of inferred template counts. Generation probabilities in a later analysis came from a VDJ recombination model fitted to out-of-frame rearrangements, and those results were checked against IGoR. In a later analysis, TCR-TCR, TCR-HLA and TCR-CMV co-occurrence was scored with hypergeometric tests, and a repertoire-size bias correction was applied to TCR pairs. To estimate false discovery rates, a later analysis permuted the HLA or CMV assignments 20 times. In a later analysis, co-occurring TCRs were grouped with DBSCAN, and TCRdist sequence similarity was added when clustering was performed within HLA-allele-positive subsets. For co-occurrence clustering, repertoires with fewer than 30,000 or more than 120,000 public chains were excluded, along with five repertoires with anomalous nucleotide sharing. TCRdb took over this immuneACCESS table, retaining in-frame rearrangements with V and J assigned. Such tables are incomplete; in checked studies, under half of the missing clones stem from an unresolved V gene, and the remainder is unexplained. The V and J calls and clone size were taken over from that table, and D and trimming were inferred from the DNA. Counted in this sample were about 64,000 clones; 85% of them appeared once. Jointly, the top ten make up over 8.5% of the sample.

These data belong to a study of cytomegalovirus exposure and HLA in healthy donors (dated by TCRdb to 2016 to 2017). General notes on the study: An earlier analysis of 550 to 700 of the donors reported 250 to 300 Gb of sequence data and more than 90 million unique TCR beta sequences from about 179 million T cells. An early release that covered about 600 HLA-typed donors contained approximately 290 gigabases of sequencing data and 85 million to 100 million unique TCR sequences. Of the roughly 400 genotyped donors, approximately 83% fell in the genetic ancestry cluster associated with self-reported Caucasian donors. The study aimed to test whether signatures of past pathogen exposure could be identified by cataloging public T cell receptors. The study profiled the T cell repertoires of under 850 subjects by immunosequencing and related them to cytomegalovirus serostatus. Besides the first cohort of around 700 subjects, a separate validation cohort made up of about 120 different subjects was used. To predict cytomegalovirus infection status, the study brought together high-throughput TCR immunosequencing, statistical association of individual TCRs with disease status, and machine learning. In a later analysis, previously published TCR beta repertoires from several hundred donors were re-analyzed and high-resolution HLA genotyping was added so that TCR occurrence patterns could be studied. The later analysis used no new phenotypic data to find candidate immune exposures, relying instead on TCR beta sequences and their occurrence across donors. To decide whether each TCR beta V gene segment behaved as functional or pseudogenic, an earlier analysis of approximately 600 of the donors relied on high-throughput TCR beta sequencing. Donor age, sex, ethnicity and CMV serostatus were compiled together with the repertoire data. Genome-wide SNP genotypes for about three fifths of the roughly 670 donors were used in a later genetic analysis, which treated that subset as a discovery cohort. Every discovery cohort repertoire had been produced on one sequencing platform. Both class I and class II loci were covered by HLA typing, at four-digit resolution. Typing coverage varied by locus: 629-630 donors for A, B, C, DRB1 and DQB1; roughly 510 for DQA1; about 570 for DPA1; approximately 450 for DPB1. Four or five DR-DQ haplotypes were handled as single units for association and clustering because linkage in the cohort was strong. Among a few hundred genotyped donors of the cohort, an average of about 240,000 unique TCR beta nucleotide sequences were sequenced per donor, roughly 20% of them non-productive. Results the study describes overall, beyond this receptor: The only immune exposure information available for the cohort was CMV serostatus. V-gene and J-gene trimming of TCR beta chains was associated with a missense DCLRE1C variant in a later genetic analysis, and the association was replicated in an independent cohort. Sequencing depth was assumed to be roughly uniform across donors in the presence/absence analyses, though that assumption may not hold. According to a later analysis, TCR association rates differed among HLA loci, with DRB1 alleles showing the most associated TCRs and HLA-C alleles showing the fewest. At a false discovery rate of 0.05, a later analysis linked fewer than 20,000 TCR beta sequences to specific HLA alleles. A total of 150 to 200 TCR beta chains were listed by the study as associated with cytomegalovirus. Linkage disequilibrium might explain the correlated functional status among segregating V segments, but an unknown experimental factor could not be excluded. Some IMGT-functional V segments, including TRBV6-2 and TRBV6-3, could not be told apart with the 87-base-pair reads, so those segments were excluded. Compared with equally common non-associated chains, HLA-associated TCR beta chains in a later analysis were more clonally expanded and had lower generation probabilities. According to a later analysis, parvovirus B19, influenza, CMV and Epstein-Barr virus appeared linked to several top co-occurrence clusters. Compared with the roughly 670-donor mean, donors in an Asian-associated ancestry cluster had fewer N-insertions in productive TCRs, according to a later genetic analysis. In a later analysis, most CMV-associated TCR beta chains were found to appear HLA-restricted, with HLA associations seemingly driven largely by CMV exposure. Because HLA typing was unavailable for some donors at each locus, only the typed subset was used in association tests. It was suggested by the authors that the approach could potentially be generalized to other disease states and immunological phenotypes. Most TCR sequences were observed very rarely across donors, whereas some public TCRs were present in many individuals. When HLA alleles, especially DR and DQ, strongly co-occurred, attributing TCR associations to individual alleles was difficult. In an earlier analysis of more than 500 of the donors, most TCR beta V segments appeared in productive rearrangements about 90% or about 30% of the time, broadly matching IMGT annotations. A further reported finding was that TCR beta sequences accurately predicted the HLA-A and HLA-B alleles for most subjects in the first cohort. In vitro tests confirmed that three of the cytomegalovirus-associated TCR beta chains recognize cytomegalovirus antigens. In both the original and validation cohorts, the classifier was reported to diagnose cytomegalovirus status with high specificity and sensitivity. This cohort had only TCR beta chains sequenced, and the lack of alpha or paired-chain data limited which features could be detected. A cluster of highly shared sequence variants was judged likely to be a technical artifact of the sequencing pipeline. Because counts were too low, around 18 rarely observed V segments, including chromosome 9 orphons, were left out of the earlier analysis of 500 to 750 of the donors.

The cohort consisted of more than 650 healthy bone marrow donors. At the time of sampling, all cohort members were nominally healthy, though unrecorded immune exposures were likely present. The donor tested CMV seronegative and was one of the 352 seronegative cohort members. Every donor gave a peripheral blood sample, and the peripheral blood mononuclear cells from that sample were used for TCR beta sequencing. Genomic DNA extraction from the blood cell samples was performed with the Qiagen DNeasy Blood Extraction Kit. The germline V and J ends show losses of 3 bases and 0 bases respectively, and no gene match explains 8 bases of the junction. Its CDR3 holds 18 amino acids, cysteine through phenylalanine. The retained sequence is limited to the CDR3, 54 bases, with the frame set at the first base. Reading the germline V gene (reference sequence) gives CDR1 LNHDA and CDR2 SQIVND.

The sequence joins TRBV19 to TRBJ2-6, and 7 junction bases match TRBD1. This TCR came from a female donor in good health and CMV-seronegative. The material sequenced was PBMCs. The nucleotide sequence reads TGTGCCAGTAGTATTGAGGGGGCGGGCTACTCTGGGGCCAACGTCCTGACTTTC. Its protein reads: CASSIEGAGYSGANVLTF.